What follows is one T cell receptor beta chain and its context. This clonotype was picked up a small number of times. Its cognate antigen has yet to be identified. The input lacks base qualities; no much larger clone sits a single base away. The data are from a study of blood T cells in healthy people across ages (dated by TCRdb to between 2015 and 2017). With regard to the full study: In model experiments, template switching captured roughly one uniquely barcoded TCR beta cDNA molecule for every two T cells. To track age-related changes in TCR beta repertoire diversity, the study relied on deep sequencing normalized with unique cDNA molecular identifiers. Donors were grouped into four age groups: young (average roughly 15 years), middle-aged (roughly 38), aged (around 60) and long-lived (around 80). To avoid experimental bias, donors of different ages were spread randomly across the sequencing lanes. The study analyzed two additional independent replicas of 1 million unique cDNA reads from the same blood draw for two donors, one aged 18 to 29 and one aged 80 or older. Results the study describes overall, beyond this receptor: Estimates of total diversity from one million sequenced T cells were regarded as lower bounds and underestimates. Observed TCR beta diversity correlated strongly with the percentage of naive T cells measured by flow cytometry. Since profiling was done on bulk unsorted PBMCs, naive and antigen-experienced compartments could not be conclusively compared. Compared with the aged group, the long-lived group had more naive CD4+ T cells, fewer expanded clones and increased TCR diversity, a pattern suggesting age selection. As age increased, observed TCR beta diversity per million T cells dropped in a roughly linear way, and a significant reduction was already evident by age approximately 40. Because the CMV infection status of the donors was unknown, age-related changes in expanded clonotypes may potentially have been confounded.

Donors were roughly 40 systemically healthy Caucasian individuals from Russia aged 6 to 90 years. Each donor gave about 9.8 milliliters of peripheral blood, drawn into EDTA-treated Vacutainer tubes. Ficoll-Paque density-gradient centrifugation was used to isolate PBMCs, with at least 6.5 million obtained per sample. Total RNA, at least 5 micrograms per sample, was extracted from PBMCs with Trizol reagent. The percentages of naive CD45RAhigh/CD27high T cells were determined by flow cytometry on a PBMC aliquot from every donor. The CDR3, cysteine through phenylalanine, is 15 amino acids long. Only CDR3 DNA is held: 45 bases, read in frame from base 1. The germline V gene yields MGHRA for CDR1 and YSYEKL for CDR2. Deletion took 2 bases off V and 3 bases off J, with a span of 14 bases between the germline ends. The protocol used for the library was 5' RACE. The instrument was an Illumina HiSeq 2500. A second PCR of roughly 7 to 11 cycles was performed with a sample-barcoded 5' primer and a J-beta primer mix. A template-switch 5' adaptor carrying 12 random nucleotides introduced a unique molecular identifier onto each TCR beta cDNA molecule. Each sample yielded at least 3 million CDR3-containing paired-end reads. First-strand cDNA was synthesized from all RNA with the Mint cDNA synthesis kit, primed by a TRBC-specific oligonucleotide. Following uracil-DNA glycosylase treatment, a first 18-cycle PCR with universal primers M1SS and BC2_uni_R was performed on all cDNA. Per the authors' processing: Normalization of each sample was performed by random selection of 1 million high-quality reads, each carrying a distinct molecular identifier. Instead of being binned into consensus sequences, reads that shared molecular identifiers were thrown out. MiTCR, run with a Q25 quality threshold and the strictest error-elimination algorithm, handled CDR3 identification, clonotype clustering and error correction. A nonparametric unseen species model with Euler transformation was used to estimate a lower bound on total TCR beta diversity. TCRdb itself trimmed the public reads at Q25 with fastp, ran MiXCR and retained productive beta chains. Rows with one shared CDR3 protein collapse into an entry with the most common genes and DNA. The V and J calls shown here were made by TCRdb, not taken from the authors' results. This sample lists 1.5 million to 2 million distinct CDR3 sequences; over 25% were detected once. In total, the top ten clones hold more than 6% of the sample.

The chain is made from TRBV4-1 and TRBJ2-7, with the D call tentatively TRBD1 or TRBD2, each fitting 5 bases. This TCR was sampled from a woman aged 30 to 39 in good health. Sequencing used blood. The CDR3: CASSQKTGTVYEQYF. The DNA sequence is TGCGCCAGCAGCCAAAAGACCGGGACGGTCTACGAGCAGTACTTC.